Included here is one TCR beta chain sequence, with context. Its antigen has not been determined. The record has no base qualities; no much larger clone is one base away. A patient counted as having stable Graves' hyperthyroidism if no progression to ophthalmopathy occurred over 18 months of follow-up. Hyperthyroidism patients were newly diagnosed, had a disease duration of under 2 months, and were aged 18 to 65 years. The study excluded patients with uncontrolled infections, other autoimmune diseases, pregnancy or lactation. Diagnoses were based on clinical symptoms, serum thyroxine and TRAb, thyroid ultrasound and orbital computed tomography. PBMCs were isolated from approximately 10 ml of fresh peripheral blood by Ficoll-Paque density gradient centrifugation. Total RNA was extracted with Trizol reagent, and quality was checked on an Agilent 2100 Bioanalyzer. The sample comes from a study of T cells in Graves' hyperthyroidism and ophthalmopathy (dated by TCRdb to the late 2010s). Study-wide context: Peripheral blood was collected at initial diagnosis, before any treatment. The roughly 99 discovery patients were divided at random into training and test sets in a 7:3 ratio. After blood sampling, hyperthyroidism patients were treated with methimazole at a starting dose of 30 mg daily, and ophthalmopathy patients were treated with high-dose intravenous methylprednisolone. In addition, the study compared T-cell repertoires in thyroid tissue and in blood from several Graves' hyperthyroidism patients. Whether ophthalmopathy could be predicted prospectively was tested in an independent validation cohort made up of about 20 hyperthyroidism patients plus 17 patients who later progressed to ophthalmopathy. TCR V-J signatures able to tell the groups apart were searched for in a discovery cohort of approximately 95 patients, of whom 40 to 45 had Graves' ophthalmopathy and around 56 had stable Graves' hyperthyroidism. The paper reports TCR Vbeta CDR3 sequencing of approximately 130 peripheral blood samples: approximately 41 ophthalmopathy, fewer than 80 hyperthyroidism and approximately 17 progressor patients.

Study-level results and caveats: A model built on a 13 V-J signature distinguished ophthalmopathy from stable hyperthyroidism, reaching approximately 89% sensitivity and around 82% specificity in cross-validation and 80%/75% in testing. No statistical method was used to fix the sample size in advance, and group allocation was not hidden from the investigators. During validation, the model predicted progression to ophthalmopathy a median of roughly 7.1 months ahead of onset, with around 71% sensitivity and 72% to 80% specificity. Most expanded thyroid clonotypes (frequency above 0.001) were also found in blood, which suggests that blood repertoires may mirror thyroid immune responses.

Amplification of TCR beta CDR3 regions was carried out from RNA transcripts. The TCR CDR3 was subjected to a first round of RT-PCR using the HTBI primer set and the Qiagen OneStep RT-PCR kit. A second multiplex PCR round built the libraries, followed by size selection and purification. Libraries were sequenced paired-end with 100 bp reads on an Illumina HiSeq2000. The study's processing was this. SOAPnuke was used to process the raw data, throwing out any read that contained adapters or uncalled bases, had a mean Phred below 15, or lacked an exact constant-primer or identifier match. High-quality paired reads were merged with COPE v1.2.5, and unique nucleotide sequences were defined as clonotypes. MiTCR v1.1 was used to align the clonotypes against IMGT TRBV, TRBD and TRBJ reference segments. The analysis was restricted to V-J combinations with a frequency above 0.0001, which together covered around 99% of the repertoires. A TCS score was defined as the ratio between F50 (clonal expansion) and ExV (chaos), using BLOSUM62-based TCRdist between CDR3 peptides within each V-J. Welch's t-statistics and random forest reduced around 550 V-J features to 13, which were used in a naive Bayes classifier (R e1071). Using fastp at Q25 and MiXCR, TCRdb reprocessed the public reads and kept productive beta chains. A single entry per CDR3 protein holds the most common genes and DNA from its merged rows. In this record, the V and J calls reflect TCRdb's handling and not the investigators' own analysis. The sample profile shows roughly 740,000 distinct CDR3 sequences; 16% of them were found once. The ten largest clones represent under 8.5% of the sample.

V and J are truncated by 6 bases and 3 bases respectively, leaving an intervening sequence of 12 bases. Including the terminal cysteine and phenylalanine, the CDR3 comprises 13 residues. The DNA shown is the 39-base CDR3, in frame from base 1. Via the germline V gene (reference sequence), CDR1 is LNHDA and CDR2 SQIVND. The sequencing sample was made of blood. Recombination linked TRBV19 to TRBJ2-7; 6 matching bases give a weak D call of TRBD1. The receptor's source is a man between 18 and 35 years old with Graves' hyperthyroidism. The DNA sequence reads TGTGCCAGTAGCGCAGAGACAGGCTACGAGCAGTACTTC. Translation gives CASSAETGYEQYF.